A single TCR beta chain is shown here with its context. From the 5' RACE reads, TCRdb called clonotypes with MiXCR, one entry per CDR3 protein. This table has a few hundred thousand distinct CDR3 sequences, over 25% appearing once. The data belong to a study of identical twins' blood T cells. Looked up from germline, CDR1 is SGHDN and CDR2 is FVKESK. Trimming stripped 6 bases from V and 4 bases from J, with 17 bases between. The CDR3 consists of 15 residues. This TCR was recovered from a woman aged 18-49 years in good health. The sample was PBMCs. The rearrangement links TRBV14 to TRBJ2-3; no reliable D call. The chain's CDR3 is CASSPSRDFSDTQYF. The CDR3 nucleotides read TGTGCCAGCAGTCCGTCTAGGGATTTTTCAGATACGCAGTATTTT.